A selection of T cell receptor beta chains follows, all from one sample in a study of neurological immune-mediated disorders. TCRdb redid the calling of the 5' RACE reads with MiXCR, one entry per CDR3 protein. This table has about 66,000 distinct CDR3 sequences, around 3.7% appearing once. The sample was PBMCs. The receptors were sampled from a man in his forties with multiple sclerosis. The conserved cysteine and the conserved F or W are not part of the CDR3 here. D genes are given only for firm matches. For some rows the clone size is stated as once, few or many, or as a class when expanded; others skip it.

j_call v_call clone_size d_call cdr3_aa
TRBJ2-1 TRBV5-6 many - ASSLFGGSYNEQF
TRBJ2-2 TRBV7-2 many TRBD2 ALSGDTGELF
TRBJ1-3 TRBV7-8 many TRBD1 ASSPVTGGSGNTIY
TRBJ1-4 TRBV15 many - ATSRVEEPNEKLF
TRBJ1-1 TRBV6-2/TRBV6-3 - - ATRNTEAF
TRBJ2-5 TRBV5-1 many - ASQQGSQETQY
TRBJ2-5 TRBV11-1 many TRBD2 ASSFTSGGQETQY
TRBJ1-2 TRBV6-1 - - ASSASDNYGYT
TRBJ2-3 TRBV20-1 many - SALGLLPGDTQY
TRBJ2-6 TRBV12-5 many - ASVPSGSGANVLT
TRBJ1-5 TRBV20-1 many - SAREAGGIIQPQH
TRBJ2-3 TRBV11-1 many TRBD2 ASSPLAGALTDTQY
TRBJ2-3 TRBV5-1 many - ASSPNGGDTQY
TRBJ1-2 TRBV20-1 many - SAPPPQLTYGYT
TRBJ2-3 TRBV20-1 many TRBD2 SALGLGADTQY
TRBJ2-3 TRBV7-2 few - ASSFRGPTDTQY
TRBJ1-2 TRBV5-6 many - ASSYTNYGYT
TRBJ1-6 TRBV10-3 many - ATRDTRSYNSPLH
TRBJ1-1 TRBV5-1 many - ASSLWDGNTEAF
TRBJ2-1 TRBV14 many TRBD2 ASSQSGAGGPGSYNEQF
TRBJ1-4 TRBV5-1 many - ASSLTTANEKLF
TRBJ1-3 TRBV5-1 many TRBD1 ASSTDRAGNTIY
TRBJ1-1 TRBV5-1 many TRBD1 ASSLGPGGAGTEAF
TRBJ1-4 TRBV11-2 many - ASSSQATNEKLF
TRBJ1-1 TRBV6-5 many - ASRRATMNTEAF
TRBJ2-1 TRBV24-1 many TRBD2 ATSDSGVTSGSPYNEQF
TRBJ2-5 TRBV20-1 many - SASKGTGETQY
TRBJ2-1 TRBV10-1 - - ASIRGDRTSNEQF
TRBJ1-2 TRBV10-3 many - AISESDSDGYT
TRBJ2-5 TRBV20-1 many - SPRDTQETQY
TRBJ2-2 TRBV7-2 many - ASSFMVYTGELF
TRBJ1-2 TRBV19 many TRBD1 ASSIRDRVGGYGYT
TRBJ2-5 TRBV5-5 many - ASSWYGDFGQETQY
TRBJ2-5 TRBV20-1 many - SAELGETQY
TRBJ2-7 TRBV12-3/TRBV12-4 many - ASSLLRGSSYEQY
TRBJ2-7 TRBV7-8 many - ASSFAWEPYEQY
TRBJ2-7 TRBV20-1 many - SAKLKSYEQY
TRBJ2-5 TRBV11-1 many - ASSPRWGGTQY
TRBJ1-1 TRBV5-1 many - ASSLEPLGEAF
TRBJ2-2 TRBV6-1 - TRBD2 ASSEGLAGTGELF
TRBJ2-1 TRBV15 many TRBD2 ATSRDLRGDEQF
TRBJ2-1 TRBV11-2 many - ASSRSVGGFNEQF